In its sample, the clone carrying this TCR beta chain was seen once. Trimming at V came to 9 bases and at J to 3 bases, leaving 7 bases not matched to a gene. Germline V gene lookup returns CDR1 MNHEY and CDR2 SMNVEV (reference sequence). The CDR3 spans 15 residues. This entry comes from a study of blood T cell repertoires in COVID-19. Study details: The United States, Italy and Spain provided the acute and convalescent COVID-19 samples. T cells, B-cell-depleted T cells, or PBMCs provided the cDNA or gDNA that served as material.

In the original workflow: It was from reference gene primer amplification that nucleated cell counts were estimated. Using immunoSEQ multiplex PCR, the repertoire was profiled, and TCRdb retains in-frame clones only, with some absent. That table supplies the V and J calls and clone size; D and trimming were determined from the DNA. Of fewer than 120,000 clones listed, approximately 82% are singletons. This rearrangement joins TRBV27 to TRBJ2-5; 13 bases align to TRBD2. This receptor was taken from a woman older than 75 with acute or convalescent COVID-19. The sequenced sample consisted of peripheral blood. CDR3 loop: CASSSGTSGKETQYF. The CDR3 DNA follows: TGTGCCAGTTCTTCCGGGACTAGCGGGAAAGAGACCCAGTACTTC.